This T cell receptor (beta chain) was documented in a study of T cell responses to AZD1222 COVID-19 vaccine. Overall study results and limits: Nearly half of the spike-specific TCRs reportedly recognize variant regions that carry no mutations. The donors showed a predominance of white British ancestry and of females, with possible underestimation of clonal diversity.

This table comes from immunoSEQ multiplex PCR, and its TCRdb copy is limited to in-frame clones, with some not included. The table has about 120,000 clones, 90% seen once. The CDR3 is 13 amino acids. CDR1 SEHNR and CDR2 FQNEAQ come from the germline V gene (reference sequence). Deletions cut 5 bases from V and 5 bases from J, with 13 bases between. The table lists this clone with a count of one. Its antigen is unknown. Here the sequenced sample was peripheral blood, taken 28 days after the second dose of the MenACWY control vaccine. The rearrangement links TRBV7-9 to TRBJ2-7; D remains ambiguous. The receptor was isolated from an adult who received the MenACWY meningococcal vaccine as a control. Written as DNA, the CDR3 is TGTGCCAGCAGCCCGAACCCGTTGGACGAGCAGTACTTC. This encodes CASSPNPLDEQYF.